This T cell receptor beta chain was profiled in a study of beta chain features in type 1 diabetes. CDR3 length: 15 amino acids. Trimming shortened V by 3 bases and J by 9 bases, and 19 bases separated the two germline ends. Germline CDR1 and CDR2: SGHRS and YFSETQ. Expressed TCRB transcripts got sequenced, as all isolated RNA was reverse transcribed. Data came from immunoSEQ multiplex PCR; TCRdb stores just in-frame clones and leaves some out. The sample lists about 620,000 clones; around 15% were seen once. Sequenced material: naive CD4+ T cells from blood. The clonotype comes from a man aged 18 to 35 in good health. V is TRBV5-1 and J is TRBJ2-1; TRBD1 is a possible D gene (6 bases). The CDR3 DNA follows: TGCGCCAGCAGCTCCCGACAGGTAGGGAAGAGTGAGCAGTTCTTC. It codes for CASSSRQVGKSEQFF.